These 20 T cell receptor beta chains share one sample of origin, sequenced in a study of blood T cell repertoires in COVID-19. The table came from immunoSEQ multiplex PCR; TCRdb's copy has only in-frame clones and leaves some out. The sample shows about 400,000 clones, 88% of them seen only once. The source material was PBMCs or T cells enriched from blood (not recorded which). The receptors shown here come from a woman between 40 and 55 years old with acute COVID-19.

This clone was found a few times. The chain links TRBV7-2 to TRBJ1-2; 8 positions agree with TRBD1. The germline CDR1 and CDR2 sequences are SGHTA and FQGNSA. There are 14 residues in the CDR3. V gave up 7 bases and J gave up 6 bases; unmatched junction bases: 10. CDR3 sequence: CASNSGGAGDGYTF. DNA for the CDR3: TGTGCCAGCAACTCAGGGGGCGCTGGAGATGGCTACACCTTC.

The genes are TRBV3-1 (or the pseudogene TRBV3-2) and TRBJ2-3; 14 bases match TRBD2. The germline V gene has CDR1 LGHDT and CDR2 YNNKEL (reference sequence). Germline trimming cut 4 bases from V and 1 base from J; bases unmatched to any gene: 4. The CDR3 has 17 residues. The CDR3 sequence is CASSRTSGGWRTDTQYF. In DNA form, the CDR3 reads TGTGCCAGCAGCCGGACTAGCGGGGGGTGGCGCACAGATACGCAGTATTTT.

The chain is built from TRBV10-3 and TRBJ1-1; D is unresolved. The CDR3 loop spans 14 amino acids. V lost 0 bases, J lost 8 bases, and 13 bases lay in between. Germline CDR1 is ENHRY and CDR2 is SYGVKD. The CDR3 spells CAISESNPPGEAFF. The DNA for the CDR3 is TGTGCCATCAGTGAGTCGAATCCCCCCGGGGAAGCTTTCTTT.

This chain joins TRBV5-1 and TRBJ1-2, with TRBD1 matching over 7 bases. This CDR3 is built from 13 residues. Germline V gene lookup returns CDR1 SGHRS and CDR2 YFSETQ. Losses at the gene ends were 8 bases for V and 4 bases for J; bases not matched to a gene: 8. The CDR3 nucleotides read TGCGCCAGTTCACAGGGGATCGGCTATGGCTACACCTTC. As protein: CASSQGIGYGYTF.

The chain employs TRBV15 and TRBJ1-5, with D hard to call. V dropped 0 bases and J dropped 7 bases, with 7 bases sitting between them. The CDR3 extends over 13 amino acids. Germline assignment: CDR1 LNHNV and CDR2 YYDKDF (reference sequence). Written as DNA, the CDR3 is TGTGCCACCAGCAGAGATCGCCGGCAGCCCCAGCATTTT. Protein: CATSRDRRQPQHF.

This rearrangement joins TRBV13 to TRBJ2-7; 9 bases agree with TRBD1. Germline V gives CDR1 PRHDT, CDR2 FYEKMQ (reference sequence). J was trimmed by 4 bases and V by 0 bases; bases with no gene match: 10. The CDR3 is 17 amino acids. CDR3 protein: CASSLGQGAPKSYEQYF. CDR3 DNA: TGTGCCAGCAGCTTAGGACAGGGGGCGCCGAAAAGTTACGAGCAGTACTTC.

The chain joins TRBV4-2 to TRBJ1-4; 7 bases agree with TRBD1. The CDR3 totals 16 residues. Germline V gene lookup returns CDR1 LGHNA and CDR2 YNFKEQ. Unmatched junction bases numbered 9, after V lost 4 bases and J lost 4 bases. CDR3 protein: CASSPGQEGGNEKLFF. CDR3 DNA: TGTGCCAGCAGCCCAGGACAGGAGGGGGGTAATGAAAAACTGTTTTTT.

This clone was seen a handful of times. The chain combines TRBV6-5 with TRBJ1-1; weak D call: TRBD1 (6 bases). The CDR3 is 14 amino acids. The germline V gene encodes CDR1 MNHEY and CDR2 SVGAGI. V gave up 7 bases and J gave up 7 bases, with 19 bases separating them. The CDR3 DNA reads TGTGCCAGCACCGAAGGGTGGGGGCAATTTGAAGCTTTCTTT. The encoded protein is CASTEGWGQFEAFF.

CDR3 bases: TGTGCCAGCAGTTACAGGGCAGGGGGCAATCAGCCCCAGCATTTT. This translates into CASSYRAGGNQPQHF. The J gene is TRBJ1-5, the V gene TRBV6-5; D perhaps matches TRBD1 (6 bases). The V and J ends lost 2 bases and 2 bases respectively, with 10 bases between them. The CDR3 consists of 15 residues. Germline CDR1 is MNHEY and CDR2 is SVGAGI.

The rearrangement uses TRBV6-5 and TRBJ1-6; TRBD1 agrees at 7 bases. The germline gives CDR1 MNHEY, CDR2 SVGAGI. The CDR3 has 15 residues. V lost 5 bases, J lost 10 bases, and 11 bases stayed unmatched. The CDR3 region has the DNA TGTGCCAGCAGTCCCTCGACAGGGTCCGGCTCACCCCTCCACTTT. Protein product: CASSPSTGSGSPLHF.

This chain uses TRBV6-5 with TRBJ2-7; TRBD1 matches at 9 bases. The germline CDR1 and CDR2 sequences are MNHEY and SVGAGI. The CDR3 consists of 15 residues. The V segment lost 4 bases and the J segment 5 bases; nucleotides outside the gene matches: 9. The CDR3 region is CASSFDHRGLNEQYF. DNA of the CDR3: TGTGCCAGCAGTTTCGACCACAGGGGGCTGAACGAGCAGTACTTC.

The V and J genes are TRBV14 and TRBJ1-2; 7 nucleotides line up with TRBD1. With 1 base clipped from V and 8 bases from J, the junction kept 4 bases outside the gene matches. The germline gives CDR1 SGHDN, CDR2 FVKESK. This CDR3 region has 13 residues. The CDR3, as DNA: TGTGCCAGCAGCCAAGGACAGGGTTTCGGCTACACCTTC. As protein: CASSQGQGFGYTF. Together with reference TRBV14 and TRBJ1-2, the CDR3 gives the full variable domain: EAGVTQFPSHSVIEKGQTVTLRCDPISGHDNLYWYRRVMGKEIKFLLHFVKESKQDESGMPNNRFLAERTGGTYSTLKVQPAELEDSGVYFCASSQGQGFGYTFGSGTRLTVV.

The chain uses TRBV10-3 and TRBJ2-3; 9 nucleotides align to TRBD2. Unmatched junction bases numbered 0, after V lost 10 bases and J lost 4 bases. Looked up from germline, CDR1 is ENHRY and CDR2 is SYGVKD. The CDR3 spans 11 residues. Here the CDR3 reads CASGGADTQYF. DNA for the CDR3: TGTGCCAGCGGGGGGGCAGATACGCAGTATTTT.

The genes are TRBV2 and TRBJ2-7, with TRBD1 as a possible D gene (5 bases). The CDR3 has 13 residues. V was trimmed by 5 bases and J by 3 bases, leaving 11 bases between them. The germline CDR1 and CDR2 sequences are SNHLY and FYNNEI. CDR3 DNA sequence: TGTGCCAGCAGTTTGACAGTCCTCTACGAGCAGTACTTC. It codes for CASSLTVLYEQYF.

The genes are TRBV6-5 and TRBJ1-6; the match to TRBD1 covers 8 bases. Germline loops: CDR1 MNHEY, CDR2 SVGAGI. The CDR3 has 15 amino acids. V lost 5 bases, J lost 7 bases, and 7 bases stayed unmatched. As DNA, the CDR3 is TGTGCCAGCAGTCCAGGGGGCGTAGGCAATTCACCCCTCCACTTT. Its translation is CASSPGGVGNSPLHF.

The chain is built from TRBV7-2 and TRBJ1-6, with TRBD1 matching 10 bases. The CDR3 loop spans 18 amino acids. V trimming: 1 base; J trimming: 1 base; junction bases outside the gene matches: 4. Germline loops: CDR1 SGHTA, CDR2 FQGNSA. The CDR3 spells CASSLVGDRGSYNSPLHF. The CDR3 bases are TGTGCCAGCAGCTTAGTCGGGGACAGGGGATCCTATAATTCACCCCTCCACTTT.

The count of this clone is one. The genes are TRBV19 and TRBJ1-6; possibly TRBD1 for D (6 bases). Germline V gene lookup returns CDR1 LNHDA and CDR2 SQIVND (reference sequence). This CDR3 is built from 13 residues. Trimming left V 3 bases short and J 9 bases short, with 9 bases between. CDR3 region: CASSMGQFSPLHF. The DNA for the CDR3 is TGTGCCAGTAGTATGGGACAATTTTCACCCCTCCACTTT.

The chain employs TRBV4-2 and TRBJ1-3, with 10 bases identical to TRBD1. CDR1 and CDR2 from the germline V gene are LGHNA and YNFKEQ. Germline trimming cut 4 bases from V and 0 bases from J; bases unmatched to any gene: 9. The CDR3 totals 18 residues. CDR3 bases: TGTGCCAGCAGCCCCGGGACAGGGGCCCATTTCTCTGGAAACACCATATATTTT. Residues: CASSPGTGAHFSGNTIYF.

CDR3 sequence: CASSPHGTAGSGELFF. The CDR3 region has the DNA TGCGCCAGCAGCCCGCACGGGACCGCGGGGAGTGGGGAGCTGTTTTTT. The J gene is TRBJ2-2, the V gene TRBV4-1; TRBD2 might be the D (6 bases). This CDR3 contains 16 residues. The germline V and J ends were trimmed by 4 bases and 8 bases, with 20 bases remaining between them. Germline CDR1 MGHRA, CDR2 YSYEKL.

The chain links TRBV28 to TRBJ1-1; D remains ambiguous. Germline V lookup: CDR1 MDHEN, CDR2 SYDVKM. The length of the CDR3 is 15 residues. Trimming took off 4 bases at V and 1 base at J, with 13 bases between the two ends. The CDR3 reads CASSSPTLSNTEAFF. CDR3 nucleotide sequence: TGTGCCAGCAGTTCTCCAACTCTGTCGAACACTGAAGCTTTCTTT.